A single sample gave rise to the 29 T cell receptor beta chains below, sequenced in a study of cytomegalovirus exposure and HLA in healthy donors. The PCR made use of 60 Vbeta and 13 Jbeta primers. Profiling relied on immunoSEQ multiplex PCR, and the TCRdb table lists in-frame clones only, not all of them. The sample carries 130,000 or so clones, roughly 70% recorded once. The material sequenced was PBMCs. These receptors all stem from a woman aged 40 to 50 in good health and CMV-seropositive.

For the CDR3, the DNA is TGTGCCAGCAGTCTAGACAGGGGGGATGATCCCCAGCATTTT. Its translation is CASSLDRGDDPQHF. The gene calls are TRBV6-5 and TRBJ1-5; 9 nucleotides match TRBD1. The germline CDR1 and CDR2 sequences are MNHEY and SVGAGI. The V segment lost 5 bases and the J segment 10 bases; nucleotides outside the gene matches: 9. This CDR3 comprises 14 residues.

Here the CDR3 DNA reads TGTGCCAGCAGCCCGCCCGGCCGAGGAAAGGAAAAACTGTTTTTT. Translation gives CASSPPGRGKEKLFF. The gene calls are TRBV7-9 and TRBJ1-4; unclear D gene. The V gene lost 5 bases and the J gene lost 8 bases, with 18 bases spanning the gap. The germline CDR1 and CDR2 sequences are SEHNR and FQNEAQ (reference sequence). This CDR3 is 15 amino acids long.

This chain links TRBV4-1 with TRBJ1-1; D possibly corresponds to TRBD1 (5 bases). The CDR3 is made up of 13 amino acids. The V gene lost 3 bases and the J gene lost 7 bases, with 12 bases spanning the gap. From germline, CDR1 is MGHRA and CDR2 YSYEKL. CDR3 residues: CASSHSSQGEAFF. As DNA, the CDR3 is TGCGCCAGCAGCCATTCTAGTCAGGGTGAAGCTTTCTTT.

This rearrangement joins TRBV29-1 to TRBJ1-2; D remains unclear. In germline, CDR1 is SQVTM, CDR2 ANQGSEA. V was trimmed by 7 bases and J by 7 bases, leaving 16 bases between them. This CDR3 is 12 amino acids long. This CDR3 is CSAEEGTSGYTF. Written as DNA, the CDR3 is TGCAGCGCCGAGGAGGGAACGAGTGGCTACACCTTC.

The V and J genes are TRBV28 and TRBJ2-3; weak D call: TRBD1 (6 bases). V was cut by 3 bases and J by 2 bases, with 9 bases left in between. In germline, CDR1 is MDHEN, CDR2 SYDVKM. This CDR3 is built from 14 residues. CDR3 nucleotides: TGTGCCAGCAGTTTTAGGGACAACACAGATACGCAGTATTTT. It yields the protein CASSFRDNTDTQYF.

The chain employs TRBV6-4 and TRBJ1-4; D call uncertain. Germline V gives CDR1 MRHNA, CDR2 SNTAGT. The CDR3 spans 13 residues. Between the trimmed V and J ends, which lost 10 bases and 3 bases, there was a span of 12 bases. In DNA, the CDR3 is TGTGCCACCCAGCGCACACCTAATGAAAAACTGTTTTTT. It specifies CATQRTPNEKLFF.

The chain employs TRBV10-1 and TRBJ1-1; D gene ambiguous. Per the germline V gene, CDR1 is WNHNN and CDR2 is SYGVQD (reference sequence). V lost 6 bases, J lost 1 base, and 21 bases lay in between. The CDR3 runs 17 residues. CDR3 DNA sequence: TGCGCCAGCAGGGGAGGAAAGGCAGGACGTACGAACACTGAAGCTTTCTTT. This encodes CASRGGKAGRTNTEAFF.

V usage is TRBV28 and J usage is TRBJ1-2; 7 bases are shared with TRBD1. J lost 8 bases, V lost 6 bases, and 12 bases had no gene match. The CDR3 sequence is 14 residues long. CDR1 MDHEN and CDR2 SYDVKM come from the germline V gene. CDR3 amino acids: CASRQGGGAGGYTF. DNA for the CDR3: TGTGCCAGCAGGCAAGGGGGCGGGGCGGGCGGCTACACCTTC.

V and J are TRBV7-2 and TRBJ1-5; D perhaps matches TRBD1 (6 bases). Trimming pared 5 bases from V and 0 bases from J, leaving 11 bases between. The germline V gene has CDR1 SGHTA and CDR2 FQGNSA. This CDR3 comprises 15 residues. The CDR3 reads CASSTHRASNQPQHF. DNA for the CDR3: TGTGCCAGCAGCACCCACAGGGCTAGCAATCAGCCCCAGCATTTT.

The chain has TRBV7-2 and TRBJ1-2; tentatively, D is TRBD1 (6 bases). The length of the CDR3 is 14 residues. V was clipped by 4 bases and J by 1 base, with 10 bases between them. The germline CDR1 and CDR2 sequences are SGHTA and FQGNSA. The CDR3 reads CASSSGQHNYGYTF. In DNA, the CDR3 is TGTGCCAGCAGCTCCGGACAGCATAACTATGGCTACACCTTC.

The chain has TRBV6-5 and TRBJ2-2, with TRBD2 as a possible D gene (5 bases). CDR1 and CDR2 from the germline V gene are MNHEY and SVGAGI. CDR3 length equals 15 residues. The V end was cut by 4 bases, the J end by 1 base, with 10 bases between. The CDR3 sequence: CASSLSRGNTGELFF. As DNA, the CDR3 is TGTGCCAGCAGTTTGTCCCGGGGGAACACCGGGGAGCTGTTTTTT.

This clone was recorded a few times. The rearrangement links TRBV6-5 to TRBJ1-1; D perhaps matches TRBD1 (5 bases). Trimming cost V 5 bases and J 5 bases, with 15 bases left between them. Germline CDR1 and CDR2: MNHEY and SVGAGI. The CDR3 extends over 14 amino acids. CDR3 loop: CASSGRRQGTEAFF. The CDR3 nucleotides are TGTGCCAGCAGTGGAAGAAGGCAGGGTACTGAAGCTTTCTTT.

This chain joins TRBV7-2 and TRBJ2-1; unclear D gene. The CDR3 covers 13 residues. Trimming pared 3 bases from V and 0 bases from J, leaving 3 bases between. Germline CDR1 is SGHTA and CDR2 is FQGNSA. The CDR3 nucleotides read TGTGCCAGCAGCTTTAGCTCCTACAATGAGCAGTTCTTC. Amino acid sequence: CASSFSSYNEQFF.

V is TRBV28 and J is TRBJ2-1; a weak D match, TRBD2 (5 bases). This CDR3 spans 17 amino acids. Germline lookup yields CDR1 MDHEN and CDR2 SYDVKM. Between the trimmed V and J ends, which lost 5 bases and 1 base, there was a span of 18 bases. CDR3 bases: TGTGCCAGCAGTGCGCCCGTACGGGAAGGTTCCTACAATGAGCAGTTCTTC. Amino acid sequence: CASSAPVREGSYNEQFF.

This clone was detected only a few times. The chain is built from TRBV7-9 and TRBJ2-7, with D possibly being TRBD1 (5 bases). Per germline, CDR1 SEHNR and CDR2 FQNEAQ (reference sequence). Trimming took off 3 bases at V and 2 bases at J, with 8 bases between the two ends. This CDR3 is 13 amino acids long. The CDR3 sequence is CASSLAGPYEQYF. In nucleotides, the CDR3 is TGTGCCAGCAGCTTGGCAGGGCCCTACGAGCAGTACTTC.

Of note for this clone: Other DNA sequences of this sample code for an identical CDR3. The chain is built from TRBV30 and TRBJ2-3; the match to TRBD2 covers 9 bases. The CDR3 consists of 15 residues. After removal of 2 bases from V and 4 bases from J, the junction contained 7 bases not matched to a gene. Germline V gives CDR1 GTSNPN, CDR2 SVGIG (reference sequence). Written as DNA, the CDR3 is TGTGCCTGGAGTTCCCTGGGACTAGCATCAGATACGCAGTATTTT. This sequence encodes CAWSSLGLASDTQYF.

The genes are TRBV5-3 and TRBJ2-2; 9 bases agree with TRBD1. TRBV5-3 is identified as an open reading frame with a role that is uncertain. The CDR3 loop spans 15 amino acids. Trimming took 0 bases from V and 7 from J; bases not matched to a gene: 4. CDR3 sequence reads: CARSLDGQGYGELFF. Here the CDR3 DNA reads TGTGCCAGAAGCTTGGATGGACAGGGGTACGGGGAGCTGTTTTTT.

V gene TRBV6-5 combines with J gene TRBJ2-1, with TRBD1 as a possible D gene (6 bases). The V gene's germline CDR1 is MNHEY and CDR2 SVGAGI. The CDR3 spans 15 residues. The V gene lost 4 bases and the J gene lost 5 bases, with 15 bases spanning the gap. CDR3 in DNA: TGTGCCAGCAGTTTTACAGGGTATAGCCACAATGAGCAGTTCTTC. Amino acid sequence: CASSFTGYSHNEQFF.

In its sample, this clone was seen once. The rearrangement links TRBV2 to TRBJ2-2; a weak D match, TRBD2 (5 bases). This CDR3 has 14 amino acids. V lost 10 bases and J lost 1, with 13 bases in between. Germline CDR1 and CDR2: SNHLY and FYNNEI. The CDR3 spells CATGSSGNTGELFF. The CDR3 region has the DNA TGTGCCACCGGGTCGAGCGGGAACACCGGGGAGCTGTTTTTT.

In this sample, this clone turned up once. This rearrangement joins TRBV28 to TRBJ2-7, with TRBD2 identical over 9 bases. CDR1 is MDHEN and CDR2 is SYDVKM in the germline V gene. The CDR3 is made up of 17 amino acids. The trim removed 5 bases at V and 2 bases at J, leaving 13 bases unmatched. CDR3 protein: CASSTTILAGAPYEQYF. The CDR3 region has the DNA TGTGCCAGCAGTACCACTATTTTAGCGGGAGCCCCCTACGAGCAGTACTTC.

J is TRBJ2-3 and V is TRBV5-6; possibly TRBD1 for D (5 bases). Trimming cost V 0 bases and J 0 bases, with 8 bases left between them. The CDR3 contains 15 residues. CDR1 SGHDT and CDR2 YYEEEE come from the germline V gene. The CDR3 here is CASSLGQLSTDTQYF. Written as DNA, the CDR3 is TGTGCCAGCAGCTTGGGACAGTTGAGCACAGATACGCAGTATTTT.

V gene TRBV5-1 combines with J gene TRBJ2-6; no reliable D call. The V end lost 3 bases, the J end lost 0 bases, and 4 bases lay between the germline ends. Germline V gene data show CDR1 as SGHRS and CDR2 as YFSETQ. This CDR3 has 14 amino acids. The CDR3 DNA reads TGCGCCAGCAGCTCGAGCTCTGGGGCCAACGTCCTGACTTTC. It is translated as CASSSSSGANVLTF.

The CDR3 sequence: CASSQDIGLGDRDYGYTF. CDR3 sequence (DNA): TGCGCCAGCAGCCAAGATATCGGCTTAGGGGACAGGGACTATGGCTACACCTTC. The V call is TRBV4-3, the J call TRBJ1-2, with 9 bases that match TRBD1. Germline CDR1 LGHNA, CDR2 YSLEER. The V segment lost 0 bases and the J segment 3 bases; nucleotides outside the gene matches: 11. The CDR3 totals 18 residues.

V and J are TRBV9 and TRBJ2-7, with TRBD1 identical over 9 bases. V lost 4 bases and J lost 6; bases outside the gene matches: 8. This CDR3 comprises 14 residues. Germline V CDR1 and CDR2: SGDLS, YYNGEE. The CDR3 sequence: CASSPRTGATEQYF. CDR3 coding DNA: TGTGCCAGCAGCCCACGGACAGGGGCCACCGAGCAGTACTTC.

The rearrangement links TRBV6-5 to TRBJ1-3, with 7 bases lining up with TRBD1. Germline loops: CDR1 MNHEY, CDR2 SVGAGI. V was pared by 5 bases and J by 6 bases, with 10 bases of the junction left unmatched. The CDR3 contains 15 residues. CDR3 sequence (DNA): TGTGCCAGCAGTAAGACGACAGGGTCACCAAACACCATATATTTT. Amino acid sequence: CASSKTTGSPNTIYF.

This clone showed up just a few times. The genes are TRBV9 and TRBJ2-1; 11 bases line up with TRBD1. This CDR3 has 19 residues. The V gene end was trimmed by 5 bases and the J gene end by 1 base; junction bases not matched to a gene: 14. The germline gives CDR1 SGDLS, CDR2 YYNGEE. CDR3: CASSVGQGGFRGSYNEQFF. As DNA, the CDR3 is TGTGCCAGCAGTGTGGGACAGGGGGGTTTCCGAGGATCCTACAATGAGCAGTTCTTC.

The chain uses TRBV9 and TRBJ1-1, with D possibly TRBD1 on 5 matching bases. The V and J ends lost 0 bases and 11 bases respectively, with 14 bases between them. This CDR3 is 13 amino acids long. From germline, CDR1 is SGDLS and CDR2 YYNGEE. The CDR3 here is CASSVGEGRSAFF. The CDR3 coding sequence is TGTGCCAGCAGCGTAGGGGAGGGACGTTCGGCTTTCTTT.

The J gene is TRBJ2-1, the V gene TRBV15, with D perhaps matching TRBD2 (6 bases). The V gene lost 1 base and the J gene lost 7 bases, with 14 bases spanning the gap. Germline V gene data show CDR1 as LNHNV and CDR2 as YYDKDF (reference sequence). This CDR3 is 15 amino acids long. Here the CDR3 DNA reads TGTGCCACCAGCAGAGTTCCAGGTGCGGGGAATGAGCAGTTCTTC. Translated: CATSRVPGAGNEQFF. Together with reference TRBV15 and TRBJ2-1, the CDR3 gives the full variable domain: DAMVIQNPRYQVTQFGKPVTLSCSQTLNHNVMYWYQQKSSQAPKLLFHYYDKDFNNEADTPDNFQSRRPNTSFCFLDIRSPGLGDTAMYLCATSRVPGAGNEQFFGPGTRLTVL.

This clone was counted a few times. The chain combines TRBV10-1 with TRBJ1-3, with D possibly matching TRBD1 (5 bases). The CDR3 spans 15 residues. V gave up 9 bases and J gave up 0 bases, with 15 bases separating them. CDR1 and CDR2 (germline): WNHNN, SYGVQD (reference sequence). DNA of the CDR3: TGCGCCAGGTTGACAGTCAGGAGCTCTGGAAACACCATATATTTT. Amino acid sequence: CARLTVRSSGNTIYF.